This T cell receptor (beta chain) was captured by sequencing in a study of regulatory T cells in long-lasting Graves disease. Germline loops: CDR1 LGHDT, CDR2 YNNKEL (reference sequence). Trimming left V 4 bases short and J 3 bases short, with 10 bases between. The CDR3 is 13 amino acids. Arm-PCR of CDR3 regions and iRepertoire HTBI primers were the basis on which TCR beta libraries were built. TCRdb itself ran the multiplex PCR reads through MiXCR, one entry per CDR3 protein. The table lists just over 600,000 distinct CDR3 sequences, less than 20% of them singletons. Regarding time point: newly diagnosed GD, antithyroid drugs for less than 3 months. Extracted PBMC RNA gave rise to the TCR library. These data were also filed under a second study, of T cells in Graves' hyperthyroidism and ophthalmopathy. From that paper: During a first-round RT-PCR of the TCR CDR3, the HTBI primer set was used.

The clonotype was recovered from a woman aged 25 to 45 with Graves disease. The sample consisted of peripheral blood mononuclear cells (PBMCs), taken at new diagnosis, from a patient treated with antithyroid drugs. The rearrangement uses TRBV3-1 and TRBJ2-7, with a weak D call TRBD2 (5 bases). CDR3 in amino acids: CASSPGRGYEQYF. CDR3 DNA: TGTGCCAGCAGCCCCGGACGGGGCTACGAGCAGTACTTC.